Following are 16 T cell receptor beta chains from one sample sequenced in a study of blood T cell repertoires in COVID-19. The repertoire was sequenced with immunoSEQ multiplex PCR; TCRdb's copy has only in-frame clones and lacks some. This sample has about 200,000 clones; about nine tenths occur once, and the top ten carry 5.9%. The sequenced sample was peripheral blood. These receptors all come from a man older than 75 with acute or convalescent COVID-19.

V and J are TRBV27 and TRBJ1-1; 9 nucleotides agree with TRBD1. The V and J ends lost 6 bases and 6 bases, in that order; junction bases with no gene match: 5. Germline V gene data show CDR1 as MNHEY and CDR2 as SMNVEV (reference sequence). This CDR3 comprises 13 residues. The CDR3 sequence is CASRKQGAPEAFF. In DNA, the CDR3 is TGTGCCAGCAGAAAACAGGGGGCCCCTGAAGCTTTCTTT.

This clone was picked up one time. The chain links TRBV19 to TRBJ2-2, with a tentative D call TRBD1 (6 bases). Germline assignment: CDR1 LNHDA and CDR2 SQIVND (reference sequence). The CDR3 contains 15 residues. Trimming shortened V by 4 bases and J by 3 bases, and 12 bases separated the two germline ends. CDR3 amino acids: CASSTQGQYTGELFF. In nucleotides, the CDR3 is TGTGCCAGTAGTACACAAGGACAGTACACCGGGGAGCTGTTTTTT.

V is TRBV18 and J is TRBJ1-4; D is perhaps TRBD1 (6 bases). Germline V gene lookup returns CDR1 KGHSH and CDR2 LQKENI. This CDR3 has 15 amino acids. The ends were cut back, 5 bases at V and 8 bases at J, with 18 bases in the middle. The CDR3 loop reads CASSSDSTYTEKLFF. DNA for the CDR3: TGTGCCAGCTCATCGGACAGCACTTATACCGAAAAACTGTTTTTT. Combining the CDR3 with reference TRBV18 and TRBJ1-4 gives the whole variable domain NAGVMQNPRHLVRRRGQEARLRCSPMKGHSHVYWYRQLPEEGLKFMVYLQKENIIDESGMPKERFSAEFPKEGPSILRIQQVVRGDSAAYFCASSSDSTYTEKLFFGSGTQLSVL.

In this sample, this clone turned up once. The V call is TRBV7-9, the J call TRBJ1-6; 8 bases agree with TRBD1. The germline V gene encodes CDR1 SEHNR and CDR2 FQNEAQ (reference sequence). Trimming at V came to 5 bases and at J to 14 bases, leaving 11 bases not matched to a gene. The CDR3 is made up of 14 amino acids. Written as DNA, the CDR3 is TGTGCCAGCAGCCGACAGGGGATAGTTTGGTCCCTCCACTTT. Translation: CASSRQGIVWSLHF.

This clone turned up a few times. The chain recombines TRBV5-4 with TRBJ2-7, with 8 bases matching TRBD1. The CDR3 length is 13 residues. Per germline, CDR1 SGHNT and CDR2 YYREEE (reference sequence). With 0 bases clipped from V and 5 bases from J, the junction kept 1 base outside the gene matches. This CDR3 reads CASSLGQGNEQYV. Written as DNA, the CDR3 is TGTGCCAGCAGCTTGGGACAGGGGAACGAGCAGTACGTC.

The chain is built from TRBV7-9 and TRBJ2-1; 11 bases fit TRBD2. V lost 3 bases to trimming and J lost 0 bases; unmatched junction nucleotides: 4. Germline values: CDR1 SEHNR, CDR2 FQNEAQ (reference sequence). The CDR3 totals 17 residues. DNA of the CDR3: TGTGCCAGCAGCTTCGCCACTAGCGGGAGCTCCTACAATGAGCAGTTCTTC. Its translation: CASSFATSGSSYNEQFF.

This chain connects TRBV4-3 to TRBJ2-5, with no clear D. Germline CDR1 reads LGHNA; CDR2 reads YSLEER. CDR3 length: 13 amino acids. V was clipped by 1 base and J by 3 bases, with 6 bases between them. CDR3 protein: CASSQARKETQYF. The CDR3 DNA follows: TGCGCCAGCAGCCAAGCCAGGAAAGAGACCCAGTACTTC.

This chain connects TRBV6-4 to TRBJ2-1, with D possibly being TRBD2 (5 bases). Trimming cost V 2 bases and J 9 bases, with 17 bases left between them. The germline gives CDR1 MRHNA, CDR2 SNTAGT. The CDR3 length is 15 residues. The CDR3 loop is CASSDPGRSASEQFF. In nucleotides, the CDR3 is TGTGCCAGCAGTGACCCGGGAAGGTCGGCTTCTGAGCAGTTCTTC.

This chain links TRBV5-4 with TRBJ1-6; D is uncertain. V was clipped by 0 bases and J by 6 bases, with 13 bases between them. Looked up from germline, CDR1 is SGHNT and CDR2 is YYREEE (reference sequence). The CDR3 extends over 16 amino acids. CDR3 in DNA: TGTGCCAGCAGCTTGGGAACATCTAGATCTAATTCACCCCTCCACTTT. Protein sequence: CASSLGTSRSNSPLHF.

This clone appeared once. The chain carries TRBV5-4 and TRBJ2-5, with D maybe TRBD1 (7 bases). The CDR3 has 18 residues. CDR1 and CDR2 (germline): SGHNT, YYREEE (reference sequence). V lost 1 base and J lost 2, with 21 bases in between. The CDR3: CASSLSSDRVGRQETQYF. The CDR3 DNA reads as TGTGCCAGCAGCTTGTCATCTGACAGGGTTGGGAGGCAAGAGACCCAGTACTTC.

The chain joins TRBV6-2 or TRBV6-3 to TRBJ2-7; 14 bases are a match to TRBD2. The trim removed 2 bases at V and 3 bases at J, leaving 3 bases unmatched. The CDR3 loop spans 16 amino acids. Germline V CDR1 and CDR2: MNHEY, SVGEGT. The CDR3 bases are TGTGCCAGCAGTTACACGGGACTAGCGGGAGTCTACGAGCAGTACTTC. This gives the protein CASSYTGLAGVYEQYF.

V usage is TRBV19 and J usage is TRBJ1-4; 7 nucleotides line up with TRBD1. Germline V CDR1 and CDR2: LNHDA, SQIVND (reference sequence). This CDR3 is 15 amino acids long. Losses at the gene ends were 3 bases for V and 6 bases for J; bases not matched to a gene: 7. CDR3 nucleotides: TGTGCCAGTAGTATGAAGGGGCAGGGGGATGAAAAACTGTTTTTT. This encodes CASSMKGQGDEKLFF.

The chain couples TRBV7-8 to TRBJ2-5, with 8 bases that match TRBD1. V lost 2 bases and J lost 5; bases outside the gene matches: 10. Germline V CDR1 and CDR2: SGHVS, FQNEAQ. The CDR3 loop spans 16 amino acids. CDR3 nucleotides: TGTGCCAGCAGCTTAACGAACGGACAGGGCGGGGAGACCCAGTACTTC. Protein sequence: CASSLTNGQGGETQYF.

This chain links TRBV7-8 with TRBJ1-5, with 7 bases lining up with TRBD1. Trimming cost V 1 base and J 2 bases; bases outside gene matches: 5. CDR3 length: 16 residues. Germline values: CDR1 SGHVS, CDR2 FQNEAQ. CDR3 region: CASSLGQTGRNQPQHF. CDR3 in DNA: TGTGCCAGCAGCTTAGGGCAGACAGGGCGCAATCAGCCCCAGCATTTT.

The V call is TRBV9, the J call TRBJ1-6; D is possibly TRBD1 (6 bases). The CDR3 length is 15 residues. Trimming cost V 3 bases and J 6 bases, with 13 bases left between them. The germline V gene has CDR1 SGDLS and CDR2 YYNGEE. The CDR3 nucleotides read TGTGCCAGCAGCGCCCTGGGGACACTTAATTCACCCCTCCACTTT. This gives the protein CASSALGTLNSPLHF.

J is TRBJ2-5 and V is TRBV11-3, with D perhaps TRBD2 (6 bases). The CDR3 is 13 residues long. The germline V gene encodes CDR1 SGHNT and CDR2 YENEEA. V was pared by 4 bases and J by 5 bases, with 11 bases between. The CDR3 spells CASSSGGVETQYF. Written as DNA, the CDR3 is TGTGCCAGCAGCTCCGGGGGTGTGGAGACCCAGTACTTC. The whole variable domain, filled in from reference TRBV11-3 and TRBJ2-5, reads EAGVVQSPRYKIIEKKQPVAFWCNPISGHNTLYWYLQNLGQGPELLIRYENEEAVDDSQLPKDRFSAERLKGVDSTLKIQPAELGDSAVYLCASSSGGVETQYFGPGTRLLVL.